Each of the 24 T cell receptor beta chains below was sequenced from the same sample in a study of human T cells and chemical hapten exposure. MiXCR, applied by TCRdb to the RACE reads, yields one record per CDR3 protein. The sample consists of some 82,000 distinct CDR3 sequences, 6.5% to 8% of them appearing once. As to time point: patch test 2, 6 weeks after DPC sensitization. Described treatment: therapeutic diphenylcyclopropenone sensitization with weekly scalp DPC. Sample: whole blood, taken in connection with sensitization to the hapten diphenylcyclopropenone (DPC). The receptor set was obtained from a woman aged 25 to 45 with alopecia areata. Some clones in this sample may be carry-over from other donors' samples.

In DNA, the CDR3 is TGTGCCAGCAGTTATGGGACAGGGGAAGCAGCGATAGATTCACCCCTCCACTTT. Encoded protein: CASSYGTGEAAIDSPLHF. The gene calls are TRBV6-2 or TRBV6-3 and TRBJ1-6; 10 nucleotides match TRBD1. Looked up from germline, CDR1 is MNHEY and CDR2 is SVGEGT. This CDR3 comprises 18 residues. The junction had 13 bases not matched to a gene; V was cut back by 3 bases and J by 8 bases.

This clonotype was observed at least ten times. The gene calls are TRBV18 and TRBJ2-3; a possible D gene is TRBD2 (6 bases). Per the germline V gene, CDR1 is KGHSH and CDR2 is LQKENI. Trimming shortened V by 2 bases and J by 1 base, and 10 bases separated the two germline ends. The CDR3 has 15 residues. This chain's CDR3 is CASSPGGGGTDTQYF. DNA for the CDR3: TGTGCCAGCTCACCAGGTGGAGGGGGCACAGATACGCAGTATTTT.

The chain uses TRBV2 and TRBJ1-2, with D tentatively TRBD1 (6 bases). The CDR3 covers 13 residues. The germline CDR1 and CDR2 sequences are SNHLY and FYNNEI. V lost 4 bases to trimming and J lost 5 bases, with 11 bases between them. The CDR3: CASSAGDMYGYTF. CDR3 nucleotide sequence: TGTGCCAGCAGTGCTGGGGACATGTATGGCTACACCTTC.

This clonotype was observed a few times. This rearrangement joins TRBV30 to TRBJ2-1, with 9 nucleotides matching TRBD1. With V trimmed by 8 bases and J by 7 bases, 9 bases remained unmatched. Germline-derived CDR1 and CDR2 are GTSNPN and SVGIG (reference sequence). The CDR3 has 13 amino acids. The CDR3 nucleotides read TGTGCCCAAGGGAGACAGGGGGATAATGAGCAGTTCTTC. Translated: CAQGRQGDNEQFF.

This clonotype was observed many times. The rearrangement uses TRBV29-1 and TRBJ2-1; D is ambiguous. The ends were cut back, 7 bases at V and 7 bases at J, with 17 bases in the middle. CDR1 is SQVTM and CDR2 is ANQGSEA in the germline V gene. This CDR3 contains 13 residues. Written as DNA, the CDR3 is TGCAGCGCCCCCACCGGCCCTTCGAATGAGCAGTTCTTC. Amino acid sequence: CSAPTGPSNEQFF.

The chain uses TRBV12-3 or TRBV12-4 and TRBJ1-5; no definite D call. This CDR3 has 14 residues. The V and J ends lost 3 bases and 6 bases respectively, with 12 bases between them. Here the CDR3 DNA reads TGTGCCAGCAGTTTTCTCCAGGAAGGTCAGCCCCAGCATTTT. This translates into CASSFLQEGQPQHF.

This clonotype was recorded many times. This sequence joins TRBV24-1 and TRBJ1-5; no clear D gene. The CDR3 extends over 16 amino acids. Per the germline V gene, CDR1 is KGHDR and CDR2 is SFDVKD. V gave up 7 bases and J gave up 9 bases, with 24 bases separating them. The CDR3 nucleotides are TGTGCCACCAGGAGGAAGGGTAAGAGATTACGGCGGCCCCAGCATTTT. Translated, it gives CATRRKGKRLRRPQHF.

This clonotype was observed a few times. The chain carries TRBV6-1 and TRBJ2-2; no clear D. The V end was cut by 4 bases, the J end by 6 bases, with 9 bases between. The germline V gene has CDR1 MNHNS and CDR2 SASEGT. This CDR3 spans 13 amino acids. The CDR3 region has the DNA TGTGCCAGCAGTGGGGTATCGGCCGGGGAGCTGTTTTTT. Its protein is CASSGVSAGELFF.

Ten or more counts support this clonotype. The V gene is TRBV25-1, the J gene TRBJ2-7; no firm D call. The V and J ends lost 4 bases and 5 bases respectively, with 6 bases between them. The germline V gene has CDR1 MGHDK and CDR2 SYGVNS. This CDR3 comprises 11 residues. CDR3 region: CASSGLHEQYF. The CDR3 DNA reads TGTGCCAGCAGTGGATTACACGAGCAGTACTTC.

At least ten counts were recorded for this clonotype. The CDR3 bases are TGTGCCAGCAGTGCAGAGCCGGGGCAGCCCCAGCATTTT. This encodes CASSAEPGQPQHF. The chain combines TRBV6-4 with TRBJ1-5; no clear D gene. The CDR3 consists of 13 residues. CDR1 MRHNA and CDR2 SNTAGT come from the germline V gene. Deletions cut 4 bases from V and 7 bases from J, with 11 bases between.

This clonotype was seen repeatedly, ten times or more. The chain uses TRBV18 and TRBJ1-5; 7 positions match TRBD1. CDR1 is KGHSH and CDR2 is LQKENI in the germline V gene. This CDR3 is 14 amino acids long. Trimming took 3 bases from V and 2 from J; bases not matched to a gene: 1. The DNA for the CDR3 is TGTGCCAGCTCACCCGGGACAGGCAATCAGCCCCAGCATTTT. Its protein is CASSPGTGNQPQHF.

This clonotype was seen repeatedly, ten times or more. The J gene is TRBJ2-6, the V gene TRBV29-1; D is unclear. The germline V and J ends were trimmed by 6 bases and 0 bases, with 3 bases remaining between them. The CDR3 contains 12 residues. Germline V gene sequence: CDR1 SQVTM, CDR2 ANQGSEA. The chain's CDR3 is CSVLSGANVLTF. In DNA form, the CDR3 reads TGCAGCGTCCTCTCTGGGGCCAACGTCCTGACTTTC.

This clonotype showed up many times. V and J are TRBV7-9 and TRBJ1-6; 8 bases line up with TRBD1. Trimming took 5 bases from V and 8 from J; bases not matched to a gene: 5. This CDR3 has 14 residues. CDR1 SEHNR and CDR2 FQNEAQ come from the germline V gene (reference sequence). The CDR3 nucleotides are TGTGCCAGCAGCGTAGACAGGGGAGATTCACCCCTCCACTTT. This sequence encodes CASSVDRGDSPLHF.

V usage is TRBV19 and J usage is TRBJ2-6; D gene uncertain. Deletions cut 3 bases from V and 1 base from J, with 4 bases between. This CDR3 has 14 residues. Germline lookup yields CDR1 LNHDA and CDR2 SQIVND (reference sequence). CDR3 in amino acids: CASSIYSGANVLTF. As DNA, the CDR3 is TGTGCCAGTAGTATCTATTCTGGGGCCAACGTCCTGACTTTC.

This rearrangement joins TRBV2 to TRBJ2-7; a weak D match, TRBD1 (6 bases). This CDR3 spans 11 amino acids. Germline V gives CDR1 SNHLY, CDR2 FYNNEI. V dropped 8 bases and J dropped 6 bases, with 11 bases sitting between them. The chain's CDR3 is CASDTGTEQYF. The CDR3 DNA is TGTGCCAGCGACACAGGGACCGAGCAGTACTTC.

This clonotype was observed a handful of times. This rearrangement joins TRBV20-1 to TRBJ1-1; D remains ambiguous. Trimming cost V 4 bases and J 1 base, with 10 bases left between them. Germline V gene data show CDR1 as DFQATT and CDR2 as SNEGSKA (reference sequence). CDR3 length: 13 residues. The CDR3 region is CSAKWAANTEAFF. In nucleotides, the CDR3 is TGCAGTGCTAAGTGGGCCGCGAACACTGAAGCTTTCTTT.

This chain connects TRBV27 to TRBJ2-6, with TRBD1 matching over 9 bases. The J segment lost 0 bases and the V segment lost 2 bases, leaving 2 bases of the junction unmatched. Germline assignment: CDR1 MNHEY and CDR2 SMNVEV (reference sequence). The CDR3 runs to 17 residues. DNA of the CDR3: TGTGCCAGCAGTTTAAACAGGGGGCTCTCTGGGGCCAACGTCCTGACTTTC. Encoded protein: CASSLNRGLSGANVLTF.

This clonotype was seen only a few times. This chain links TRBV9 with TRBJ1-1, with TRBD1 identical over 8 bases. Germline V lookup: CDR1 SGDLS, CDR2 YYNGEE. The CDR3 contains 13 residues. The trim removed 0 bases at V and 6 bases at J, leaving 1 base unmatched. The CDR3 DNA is TGTGCCAGCAGCGTAGACAGGGGGGCTGAAGCTTTCTTT. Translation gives CASSVDRGAEAFF. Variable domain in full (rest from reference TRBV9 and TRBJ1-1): DSGVTQTPKHLITATGQRVTLRCSPRSGDLSVYWYQQSLDQGLQFLIQYYNGEERAKGNILERFSAQQFPDLHSELNLSSLELGDSALYFCASSVDRGAEAFFGQGTRLTVV.

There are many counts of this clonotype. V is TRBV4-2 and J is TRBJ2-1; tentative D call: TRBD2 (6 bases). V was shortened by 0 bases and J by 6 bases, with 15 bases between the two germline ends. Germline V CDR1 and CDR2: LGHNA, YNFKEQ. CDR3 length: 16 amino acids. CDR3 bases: TGTGCCAGCAGCCAAGAAAGAGGGACTGCCAGCAATGAGCAGTTCTTC. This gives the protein CASSQERGTASNEQFF.

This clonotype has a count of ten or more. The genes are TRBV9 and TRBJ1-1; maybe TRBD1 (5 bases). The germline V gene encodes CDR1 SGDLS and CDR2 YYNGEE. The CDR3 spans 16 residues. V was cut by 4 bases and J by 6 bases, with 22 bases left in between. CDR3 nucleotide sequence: TGTGCCAGCAGCTCCCTGACAGAGCCGGAAGTGCCTGAAGCTTTCTTT. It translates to CASSSLTEPEVPEAFF.

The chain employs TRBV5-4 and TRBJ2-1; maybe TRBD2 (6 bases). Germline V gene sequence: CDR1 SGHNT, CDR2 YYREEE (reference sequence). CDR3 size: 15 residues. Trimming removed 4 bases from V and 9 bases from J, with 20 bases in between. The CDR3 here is CASSPGTQGGFEQFF. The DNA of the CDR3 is TGTGCCAGCAGCCCAGGGACGCAGGGAGGTTTTGAGCAGTTCTTC.

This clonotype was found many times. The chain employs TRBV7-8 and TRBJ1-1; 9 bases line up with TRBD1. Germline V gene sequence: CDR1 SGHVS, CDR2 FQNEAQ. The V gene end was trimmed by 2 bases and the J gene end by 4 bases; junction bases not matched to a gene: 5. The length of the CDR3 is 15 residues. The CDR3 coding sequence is TGTGCCAGCAGCTTAACGGACAGGGGAGTCACTGAAGCTTTCTTT. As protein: CASSLTDRGVTEAFF.

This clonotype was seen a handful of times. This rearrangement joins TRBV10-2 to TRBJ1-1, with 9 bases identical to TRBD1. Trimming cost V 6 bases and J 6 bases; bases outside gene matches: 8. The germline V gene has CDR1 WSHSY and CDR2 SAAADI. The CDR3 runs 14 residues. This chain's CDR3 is CASRGQGTGAEAFF. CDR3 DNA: TGCGCCAGCAGGGGACAGGGCACTGGAGCTGAAGCTTTCTTT.

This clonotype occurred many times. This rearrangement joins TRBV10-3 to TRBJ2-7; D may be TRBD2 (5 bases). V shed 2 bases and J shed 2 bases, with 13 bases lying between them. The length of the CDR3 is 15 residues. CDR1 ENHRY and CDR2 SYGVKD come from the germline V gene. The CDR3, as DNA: TGTGCCATCAGTGAGCTTCCCGGGATACCCTACGAGCAGTACTTC. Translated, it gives CAISELPGIPYEQYF.